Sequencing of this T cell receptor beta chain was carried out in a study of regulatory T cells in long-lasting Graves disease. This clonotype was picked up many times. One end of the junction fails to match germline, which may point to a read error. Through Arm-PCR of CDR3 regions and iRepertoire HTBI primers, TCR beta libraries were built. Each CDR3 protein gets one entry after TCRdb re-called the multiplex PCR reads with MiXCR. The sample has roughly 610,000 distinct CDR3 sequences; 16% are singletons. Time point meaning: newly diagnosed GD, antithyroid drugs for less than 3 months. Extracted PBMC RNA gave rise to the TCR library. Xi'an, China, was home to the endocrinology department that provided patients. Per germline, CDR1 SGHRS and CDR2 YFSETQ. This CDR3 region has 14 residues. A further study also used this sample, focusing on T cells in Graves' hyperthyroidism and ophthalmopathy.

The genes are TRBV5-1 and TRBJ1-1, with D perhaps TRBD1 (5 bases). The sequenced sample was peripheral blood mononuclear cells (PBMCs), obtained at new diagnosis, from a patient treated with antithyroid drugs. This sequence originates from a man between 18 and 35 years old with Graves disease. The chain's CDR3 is CASSYGQGNTEAFF. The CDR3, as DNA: TGTGCCAGCAGTTACGGGCAGGGGAACACTGAAGCTTTCTTT.